Below, 18 T cell receptor beta chains from the same sample are listed, as sequenced in a study of CD8 T cells in Susac syndrome. RNA was extracted with the RNeasy kit, and a quantity of roughly 0.5 to 1 ug was reverse transcribed using random hexamers. TCRdb fed the immunoSEQ multiplex PCR reads into MiXCR, producing one record per CDR3 protein. The repertoire holds tens of thousands of distinct CDR3 sequences, around 96% seen once, with about 0.65% in the top ten. The sequenced sample was CD8+ T cells from PBMCs. Receptor source: a human donor with Susac syndrome.

V and J are TRBV29-1 and TRBJ1-1, with D possibly being TRBD1 (5 bases). The germline gives CDR1 SQVTM, CDR2 ANQGSEA. The CDR3 loop spans 12 amino acids. Between the trimmed V and J ends, which lost 5 bases and 4 bases, there was a span of 11 bases. CDR3 amino acids: CSVYGTGTEAFF. The CDR3 bases are TGCAGCGTTTACGGGACGGGCACTGAAGCTTTCTTT.

The chain joins TRBV5-1 to TRBJ1-4, with D perhaps matching TRBD1 (5 bases). Trimming cost V 0 bases and J 8 bases, with 8 bases left between them. The V gene's germline CDR1 is SGHRS and CDR2 YFSETQ. The CDR3 totals 13 residues. CDR3 protein: CASSLEGTEKLFF. For the CDR3, the DNA is TGCGCCAGCAGCTTGGAAGGGACGGAAAAACTGTTTTTT.

The rearrangement uses TRBV25-1 and TRBJ2-7, with TRBD2 as a possible D gene (6 bases). The CDR3 covers 16 residues. CDR1 is MGHDK, CDR2 SYGVNS, per germline. V was clipped by 2 bases and J by 0 bases, with 14 bases between them. CDR3 in amino acids: CASSEGTDAFSYEQYF. The CDR3 DNA reads as TGTGCCAGCAGTGAAGGGACTGATGCCTTCTCCTACGAGCAGTACTTC.

The CDR3 spells CSARDKSSSIPNTEAFF. The CDR3 region has the DNA TGCAGTGCTAGAGATAAGAGCTCCTCTATCCCGAACACTGAAGCTTTCTTT. The rearrangement links TRBV20-1 to TRBJ1-1; no clear D gene. The CDR3 sequence is 17 residues long. V gave up 0 bases and J gave up 1 base, with 18 bases separating them. The V gene's germline CDR1 is DFQATT and CDR2 SNEGSKA (reference sequence).

The chain uses TRBV30 and TRBJ2-7; 9 bases map to TRBD1. This CDR3 has 14 amino acids. Germline V lookup: CDR1 GTSNPN, CDR2 SVGIG (reference sequence). V was clipped by 3 bases and J by 2 bases; unmatched bases: 5. CDR3 residues: CAWSRQGVPYEQYF. DNA for the CDR3: TGTGCCTGGAGCCGACAGGGGGTCCCCTACGAGCAGTACTTC. Supplemented by reference TRBV30 and TRBJ2-7, the full variable domain reads SQTIHQWPATLVQPVGSPLSLECTVEGTSNPNLYWYRQAAGRGLQLLFYSVGIGQISSEVPQNLSASRPQDRQFILSSKKLLLSDSGFYLCAWSRQGVPYEQYFGPGTRLTVT.

The chain combines TRBV7-3 with TRBJ2-5, with no clear D. V lost 5 bases and J 6 bases, leaving 13 bases between the germline ends. The CDR3 has 13 amino acids. Germline values: CDR1 SGHTA, CDR2 FQGTGA. CDR3: CASSQVLSQTQYF. For the CDR3, the DNA is TGTGCCAGCAGCCAGGTTCTTAGCCAGACCCAGTACTTC.

The chain is built from TRBV18 and TRBJ1-4, with unresolved D. The germline V and J ends were trimmed by 2 bases and 7 bases, with 11 bases remaining between them. Looked up from germline, CDR1 is KGHSH and CDR2 is LQKENI. This CDR3 is 14 amino acids long. Written as DNA, the CDR3 is TGTGCCAGCTCACCAAAGGCTTTTGGTGAAAAACTGTTTTTT. Protein sequence: CASSPKAFGEKLFF.

The chain links TRBV2 to TRBJ2-7, with TRBD1 as a possible D gene (6 bases). This CDR3 has 12 amino acids. Trimming shortened V by 2 bases and J by 6 bases, and 8 bases separated the two germline ends. The germline CDR1 and CDR2 sequences are SNHLY and FYNNEI. DNA for the CDR3: TGTGCCAGCAGTGAAACAGGGTTCGAGCAGTACTTC. Residues: CASSETGFEQYF. Variable domain in full (rest from reference TRBV2 and TRBJ2-7): EPEVTQTPSHQVTQMGQEVILRCVPISNHLYFYWYRQILGQKVEFLVSFYNNEISEKSEIFDDQFSVERPDGSNFTLKIRSTKLEDSAMYFCASSETGFEQYFGPGTRLTVT.

The CDR3 coding sequence is TGCAGTGCGATCCCGGGACAGGGACGCACTGAAGCTTTCTTT. It encodes CSAIPGQGRTEAFF. The chain joins TRBV20-1 to TRBJ1-1; 9 bases align to TRBD1. This CDR3 contains 14 residues. Looked up from germline, CDR1 is DFQATT and CDR2 is SNEGSKA (reference sequence). Losses at the gene ends were 6 bases for V and 4 bases for J; bases not matched to a gene: 9.

This chain uses TRBV12-3 or TRBV12-4 with TRBJ2-7; 10 bases match TRBD1. The junction had 9 bases not matched to a gene; V was cut back by 5 bases and J by 5 bases. There are 15 residues in the CDR3. The CDR3 DNA reads TGTGCCAGCAGTCCACGGGACAGGGGTGGGGACGAGCAGTACTTC. Residues: CASSPRDRGGDEQYF.

V gene TRBV20-1 combines with J gene TRBJ2-3; D perhaps matches TRBD2 (6 bases). V lost 5 bases and J 0 bases, leaving 15 bases between the germline ends. CDR1 and CDR2 from the germline V gene are DFQATT and SNEGSKA (reference sequence). The CDR3 spans 15 residues. CDR3 coding DNA: TGCAGTGCTCCAACGGGTAGCGGAAGCACAGATACGCAGTATTTT. Amino acids: CSAPTGSGSTDTQYF.

This clonotype appeared a single time. This rearrangement joins TRBV20-1 to TRBJ1-2; D might be TRBD1 (6 bases). Trimming took 3 bases from V and 7 from J, leaving 18 bases between them. Germline V gene sequence: CDR1 DFQATT, CDR2 SNEGSKA (reference sequence). The CDR3 contains 14 residues. In DNA, the CDR3 is TGCAGTGCTAGCCAGCCGGGGGCGATTTCTGGCTACACCTTC. Protein sequence: CSASQPGAISGYTF.

The chain employs TRBV13 and TRBJ2-1; no clear D. Germline CDR1 and CDR2: PRHDT and FYEKMQ (reference sequence). Trimming cost V 5 bases and J 3 bases, with 17 bases left between them. The CDR3 has 16 residues. CDR3 sequence: CASSDFPPPNYNEQFF. CDR3 in DNA: TGTGCCAGCAGCGATTTTCCGCCGCCTAACTACAATGAGCAGTTCTTC. Based on the CDR3 plus reference TRBV13 and TRBJ2-1, the full variable domain is AAGVIQSPRHLIKEKRETATLKCYPIPRHDTVYWYQQGPGQDPQFLISFYEKMQSDKGSIPDRFSAQQFSDYHSELNMSSLELGDSALYFCASSDFPPPNYNEQFFGPGTRLTVL.

The chain uses TRBV4-3 and TRBJ2-3, with 10 bases that match TRBD2. This CDR3 contains 15 residues. Losses at the gene ends were 7 bases for V and 2 bases for J; bases not matched to a gene: 6. Germline-derived CDR1 and CDR2 are LGHNA and YSLEER. The CDR3 is CASTRLAGDTDTQYF. The DNA of the CDR3 is TGCGCCAGCACGAGGCTAGCGGGGGACACAGATACGCAGTATTTT.

The chain has TRBV3-1 and TRBJ2-1; no clear D. Germline V gene lookup returns CDR1 LGHDT and CDR2 YNNKEL (reference sequence). The CDR3 contains 14 residues. V lost 0 bases and J lost 5, with 8 bases in between. The CDR3 reads CASSQDLANNEQFF. Here the CDR3 DNA reads TGTGCCAGCAGCCAAGATCTGGCTAACAATGAGCAGTTCTTC.

This chain uses TRBV3-1 with TRBJ1-6; tentative D call: TRBD1 (5 bases). V was trimmed by 2 bases and J by 9 bases, leaving 14 bases between them. Germline V gene lookup returns CDR1 LGHDT and CDR2 YNNKEL (reference sequence). This CDR3 is 15 amino acids long. The CDR3 coding sequence is TGTGCCAGCAGCCAAACCGACGGAACAGGTTCACCCCTCCACTTT. This gives the protein CASSQTDGTGSPLHF.

The chain carries TRBV28 and TRBJ1-2; D gene ambiguous. Trimming stripped 7 bases from V and 8 bases from J, with 17 bases between. The CDR3 spans 13 residues. Germline V gives CDR1 MDHEN, CDR2 SYDVKM. Here the CDR3 reads CASNLRQRDGYTF. DNA of the CDR3: TGTGCCAGCAACCTGAGGCAGAGAGACGGCTACACCTTC.

The genes are TRBV20-1 and TRBJ2-7; no definite D call. The germline V gene encodes CDR1 DFQATT and CDR2 SNEGSKA (reference sequence). V shed 6 bases and J shed 2 bases, with 8 bases lying between them. CDR3 length: 11 amino acids. CDR3 sequence (DNA): TGCAGTGCACCTAACCCCTACGAGCAGTACTTC. It specifies CSAPNPYEQYF.